This T cell receptor (beta chain) was retrieved from a study of T cell responses to AZD1222 COVID-19 vaccine. Clones were read by immunoSEQ multiplex PCR, and TCRdb kept only the in-frame ones, dropping some. The sample records 110,000 to 150,000 clones, around 90% being singletons. Second-dose intervals near 4 or 12 weeks were combined. The TCR was taken from an adult who received the AZD1222 COVID-19 vaccine. The sample here was peripheral blood, taken 28 days after the second AZD1222 dose.

The CDR3 bases are TGTGCCAGCAGTCTTAGCGGCGACTACAATGAGCAGTTCTTC. The encoded protein is CASSLSGDYNEQFF. The rearrangement uses TRBV6-5 and TRBJ2-1; the D gene is possibly TRBD2 (6 bases). CDR1 is MNHEY, CDR2 SVGAGI, per germline. V lost 5 bases and J 3 bases, leaving 11 bases between the germline ends. The CDR3 runs to 14 residues.